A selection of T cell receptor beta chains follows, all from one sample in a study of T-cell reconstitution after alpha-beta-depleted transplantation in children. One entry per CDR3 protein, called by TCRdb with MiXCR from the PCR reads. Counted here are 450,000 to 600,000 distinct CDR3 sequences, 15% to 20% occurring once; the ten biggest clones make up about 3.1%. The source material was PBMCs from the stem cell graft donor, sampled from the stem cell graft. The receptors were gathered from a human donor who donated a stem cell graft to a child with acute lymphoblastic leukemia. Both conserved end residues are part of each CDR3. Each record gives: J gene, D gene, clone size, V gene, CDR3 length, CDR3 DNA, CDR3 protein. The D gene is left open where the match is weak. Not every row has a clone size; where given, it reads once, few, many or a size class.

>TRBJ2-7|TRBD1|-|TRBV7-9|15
TGTGCCAGCAGCTTCGAATGGACAGGGCCCTACGAGCAGTACTTC
CASSFEWTGPYEQYF
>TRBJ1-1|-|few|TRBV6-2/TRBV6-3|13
TGTGCCAGCAGCCGTACGGTGGACACTGAAGCTTTCTTT
CASSRTVDTEAFF
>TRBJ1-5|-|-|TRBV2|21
TGTGCCAGCAGTGAGCTTCATGTCGGAGGGACAACCCCTTATAGCAATCAGCCCCAGCATTTT
CASSELHVGGTTPYSNQPQHF
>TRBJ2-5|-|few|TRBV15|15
TGTGCCACCAGCAGAGATGGGGAGTTTTATGAGACCCAGTACTTC
CATSRDGEFYETQYF
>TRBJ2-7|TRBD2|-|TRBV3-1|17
TGTGCCAGCAGCCAAGGTCCCCTTAGTGGGAGGGCTTACGAGCAGTACTTC
CASSQGPLSGRAYEQYF
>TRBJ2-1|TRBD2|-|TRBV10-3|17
TGTGCCATCAGTGAAGGGAGGACTAGCCCAACGGGGAATGAGCAGTTCTTC
CAISEGRTSPTGNEQFF
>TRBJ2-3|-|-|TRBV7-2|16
TGTGCCAGCAGCGCTTCCGGGACTCTCCACACAGATACGCAGTATTTT
CASSASGTLHTDTQYF
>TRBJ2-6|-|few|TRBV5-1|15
TGCGCCAGCAGCTTGGTTGGAGGTGGGGCCAACGTCCTGACTTTC
CASSLVGGGANVLTF
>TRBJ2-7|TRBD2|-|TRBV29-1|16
TGCAGCGTTGAAGTTCCTCGACTAGCGAACTCCTACGAGCAGTACTTC
CSVEVPRLANSYEQYF
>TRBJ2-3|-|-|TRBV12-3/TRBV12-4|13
TGTGCCAGCAGTTTGGCATCTTTGGATACGCAGTATTTT
CASSLASLDTQYF
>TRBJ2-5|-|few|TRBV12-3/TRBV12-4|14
TGTGCCAGCAGTTCCGGGGGCGGTGAAGAGACCCAGTACTTC
CASSSGGGEETQYF
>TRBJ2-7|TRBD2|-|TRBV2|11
TGTGCCAGCATGGGGGGGTACGAGCAGTACTTC
CASMGGYEQYF
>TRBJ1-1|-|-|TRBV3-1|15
TGTGCCAGCTGCCAAGTCTGGGGCAGGAACACTGAAGCTTTCTTT
CASCQVWGRNTEAFF
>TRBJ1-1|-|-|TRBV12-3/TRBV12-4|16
TGTGCCAGCAGCCTCCTGCCCAAAGACGGATACACTGAAGCTTTCTTT
CASSLLPKDGYTEAFF
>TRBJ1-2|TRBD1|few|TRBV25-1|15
TGTGCCAGCAGTGAATCCGGCAGGGGGTCGGGAGGCTACACCTTC
CASSESGRGSGGYTF
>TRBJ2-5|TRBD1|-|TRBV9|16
TGTGCCAGCAGCGTAGGGGGACAGGGTGGGTTAGAGACCCAGTACTTC
CASSVGGQGGLETQYF
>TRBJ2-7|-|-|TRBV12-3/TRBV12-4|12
TGTGCCAGCGGGATAGAGGCCTACGAGCAGTACTTC
CASGIEAYEQYF
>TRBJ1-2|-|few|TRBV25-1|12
TGTGCCAGCAGCGCAGGGTCCGTAGGCTACACCTTC
CASSAGSVGYTF
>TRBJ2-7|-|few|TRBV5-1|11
TGCGCCAGCAGCTTTAAGAGCGAGCAGTACTTC
CASSFKSEQYF
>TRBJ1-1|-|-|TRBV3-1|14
TGTGCCAGCAGCCAAGAGGGGTTTTCCGGTACTCCTCGTTTT
CASSQEGFSGTPRF
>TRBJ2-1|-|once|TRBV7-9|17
TGTGCCAGCAGCCCAGTCAGGGGCGGGAGCTCCTACAATGAGCAGTTCTTC
CASSPVRGGSSYNEQFF
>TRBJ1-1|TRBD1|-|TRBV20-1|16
TGCAGTGCTAGATCGAGAGCGCAGGGGGCGCACACTGAAGCTTTCTTT
CSARSRAQGAHTEAFF
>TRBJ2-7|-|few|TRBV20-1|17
TGCAGTGCTAGAGCGAAGAAGGAGGGACTGAGAGGCTACGAGCAGTACTTC
CSARAKKEGLRGYEQYF
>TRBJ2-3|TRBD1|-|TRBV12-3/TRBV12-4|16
TGTGCCAGCATCCTTTGGGGACAGGGGGATACCGATACGCAGTATTTT
CASILWGQGDTDTQYF
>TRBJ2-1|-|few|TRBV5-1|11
TGCGCCAGCAGCGGTCAGAATGAGCAGTTCTTC
CASSGQNEQFF
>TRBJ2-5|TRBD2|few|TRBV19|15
TGTGCCAGTAGCTTTTTGGGACTAGCGGGAGAGACCCAGTACTTC
CASSFLGLAGETQYF
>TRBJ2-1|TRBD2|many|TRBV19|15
TGTGCCAGTAGTATCTCACTAGCGGTTTACAATGAGCAGTTCTTC
CASSISLAVYNEQFF
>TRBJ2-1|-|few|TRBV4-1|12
TGCGCCAGCAGCCAAGTGGCGAATGAGCAGTTCTTC
CASSQVANEQFF